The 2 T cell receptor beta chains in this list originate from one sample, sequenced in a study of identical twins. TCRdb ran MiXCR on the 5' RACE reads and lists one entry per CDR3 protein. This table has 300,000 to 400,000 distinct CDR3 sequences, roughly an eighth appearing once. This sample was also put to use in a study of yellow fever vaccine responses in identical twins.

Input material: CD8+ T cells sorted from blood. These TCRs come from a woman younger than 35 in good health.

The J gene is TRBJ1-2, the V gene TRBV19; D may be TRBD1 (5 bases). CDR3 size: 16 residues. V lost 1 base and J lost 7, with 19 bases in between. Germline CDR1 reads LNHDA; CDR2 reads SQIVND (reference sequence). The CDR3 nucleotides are TGTGCCAGTAGTATAGCTCTTGGGACCCCGATGTCTGGCTACACCTTC. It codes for CASSIALGTPMSGYTF.

The CDR3 DNA reads TGTGCCAGTAGTCCAGGGGCGGGGATCTACAATGAGCAGTTCTTC. This encodes CASSPGAGIYNEQFF. V and J are TRBV19 and TRBJ2-1; either TRBD1 or TRBD2 may fit D (6 bases each). Germline V gene lookup returns CDR1 LNHDA and CDR2 SQIVND (reference sequence). This CDR3 has 15 residues. The V gene lost 5 bases and the J gene lost 3 bases, with 14 bases spanning the gap.